These 29 T cell receptor beta chains originate from one sample sequenced in a study of CD8 T cells in ankylosing spondylitis. TCRdb reprocessed the 5' RACE reads via MiXCR and lists one record per CDR3 protein. The sample yields under 170,000 distinct CDR3 sequences, around 42% seen once. Material for sequencing was synovial fluid, either unsorted or a sorted T cell fraction (not recorded which). These receptors were obtained from a male donor with ankylosing spondylitis.

The rearrangement joins TRBV9 to TRBJ2-1; 9 nucleotides align to TRBD2. The V and J ends lost 4 bases and 7 bases, in that order; junction bases with no gene match: 9. Germline V lookup: CDR1 SGDLS, CDR2 YYNGEE. The CDR3 has 15 amino acids. CDR3 DNA sequence: TGTGCCAGCAGCTACCTAGCGGGAATTTTGAATGAGCAGTTCTTC. It encodes CASSYLAGILNEQFF.

The J gene is TRBJ2-3, the V gene TRBV11-2, with D perhaps TRBD2 (6 bases). The V end was cut by 1 base, the J end by 3 bases, with 11 bases between. CDR1 and CDR2 from the germline V gene are SGHAT and FQNNGV. This CDR3 is built from 15 residues. DNA of the CDR3: TGTGCCAGCAGCTTAGCGGGTAGCGGTACAGATACGCAGTATTTT. As protein: CASSLAGSGTDTQYF.

This rearrangement joins TRBV4-1 to TRBJ2-1; D tentatively fits TRBD1 or TRBD2 (6 bases each). The V end lost 1 base, the J end lost 4 bases, and 17 bases lay between the germline ends. CDR1 is MGHRA and CDR2 is YSYEKL in the germline V gene. The CDR3 has 17 amino acids. CDR3 nucleotides: TGCGCCAGCAGCCAAGCGGGGGCGGCTGAAGGTTACAATGAGCAGTTCTTC. Translating it yields CASSQAGAAEGYNEQFF.

The rearrangement joins TRBV2 to TRBJ1-5; possibly TRBD1 for D (5 bases). V shed 8 bases and J shed 0 bases, with 14 bases lying between them. Germline V gives CDR1 SNHLY, CDR2 FYNNEI. There are 15 residues in the CDR3. The CDR3 DNA reads as TGTGCCAGCGGGGCGTGCTTCCATAGCAATCAGCCCCAGCATTTT. Translated, it gives CASGACFHSNQPQHF.

The genes are TRBV20-1 and TRBJ1-1; possible D gene TRBD1, 5 bases. Germline V lookup: CDR1 DFQATT, CDR2 SNEGSKA (reference sequence). The CDR3 is 14 amino acids. V was pared by 6 bases and J by 0 bases, with 14 bases between. The CDR3 reads CSASRNRMNTEAFF. CDR3 DNA: TGCAGTGCCAGTCGTAACAGGATGAACACTGAAGCTTTCTTT.

The rearrangement links TRBV3-1 to TRBJ1-5; D might be TRBD1 (6 bases). Trimming removed 4 bases from V and 4 bases from J, with 17 bases in between. The germline CDR1 and CDR2 sequences are LGHDT and YNNKEL (reference sequence). The CDR3 has 16 residues. In DNA, the CDR3 is TGTGCCAGCAGCCCAGGTGGGCAGAGGGGGAATCAGCCCCAGCATTTT. Amino acids: CASSPGGQRGNQPQHF.

V gene TRBV5-1 combines with J gene TRBJ2-6; maybe TRBD1 (5 bases). The CDR3 sequence is 21 residues long. Trimming removed 0 bases from V and 0 bases from J, with 22 bases in between. Looked up from germline, CDR1 is SGHRS and CDR2 is YFSETQ. The CDR3 here is CASSLVGARAGHLSGANVLTF. The CDR3 nucleotides are TGCGCCAGCAGCTTGGTAGGGGCCCGCGCAGGACACCTCTCTGGGGCCAACGTCCTGACTTTC.

The chain is built from TRBV29-1 and TRBJ2-7, with D perhaps being TRBD1 or TRBD2 (5 bases each). The CDR3 is made up of 15 amino acids. Trimming cost V 0 bases and J 3 bases, with 15 bases left between them. Germline V gene sequence: CDR1 SQVTM, CDR2 ANQGSEA. The chain's CDR3 is CSVEDPRDPHYEQYF. CDR3 sequence (DNA): TGCAGCGTTGAAGATCCCCGGGACCCGCACTACGAGCAGTACTTC.

The J gene is TRBJ2-7, the V gene TRBV4-2; TRBD2 matches 7 bases. The CDR3 has 14 residues. The ends lost 0 bases at V and 3 bases at J; junction bases unmatched: 2. Germline CDR1 LGHNA, CDR2 YNFKEQ. The CDR3 DNA sequence: TGTGCCAGCAGCCAAGAGAGCGGGAACTACGAGCAGTACTTC. This encodes CASSQESGNYEQYF.

This clonotype showed up just a few times. The V call is TRBV6-6, the J call TRBJ2-2; 8 nucleotides align to TRBD2. With 8 bases clipped from V and 7 bases from J, the junction kept 6 bases outside the gene matches. CDR3 size: 13 residues. Germline V lookup: CDR1 MNHNY, CDR2 SVGAGI (reference sequence). The CDR3 region is CASFAAGGGELFF. DNA of the CDR3: TGTGCCAGCTTCGCGGCGGGAGGCGGGGAGCTGTTTTTT.

This clonotype showed up just once. The chain links TRBV7-8 to TRBJ2-7, with D uncertain. The V gene lost 4 bases and the J gene lost 5 bases, with 12 bases spanning the gap. Germline values: CDR1 SGHVS, CDR2 FQNEAQ. CDR3 length equals 13 residues. The CDR3 region is CASSSSSGHEQYF. CDR3 DNA: TGTGCCAGCAGCTCCTCGAGTGGCCACGAGCAGTACTTC.

This clonotype occurred once. Written as DNA, the CDR3 is TGCAGTGCTAGAGCCCCCTTGTATGAGCAGTTCTTC. Translated, it gives CSARAPLYEQFF. The V gene is TRBV20-1, the J gene TRBJ2-1; D uncertain. V lost 1 base, J lost 8 bases, and 9 bases lay in between. The CDR3 extends over 12 amino acids. Germline V gives CDR1 DFQATT, CDR2 SNEGSKA (reference sequence).

This clonotype has more than one count but fewer than ten. The rearrangement joins TRBV10-2 to TRBJ1-1; D is undetermined. V lost 4 bases to trimming and J lost 4 bases, with 10 bases between them. CDR1 and CDR2 (germline): WSHSY, SAAADI. There are 13 residues in the CDR3. The CDR3 loop reads CASSVTCLTEAFF. CDR3 sequence (DNA): TGCGCCAGCAGTGTCACATGCCTCACTGAAGCTTTCTTT.

The chain has TRBV6-1 and TRBJ1-1; D is ambiguous. The CDR3 runs to 13 residues. V lost 8 bases and J 5 bases, leaving 15 bases between the germline ends. Germline loops: CDR1 MNHNS, CDR2 SASEGT. DNA for the CDR3: TGTGCCAGCCGATGGGATTTAAAGACTGAAGCTTTCTTT. Amino acid sequence: CASRWDLKTEAFF.

This rearrangement joins TRBV19 to TRBJ2-1, with D perhaps matching TRBD1 (6 bases). Germline values: CDR1 LNHDA, CDR2 SQIVND (reference sequence). The CDR3 has 16 residues. V lost 2 bases, J lost 5 bases, and 16 bases lay in between. The CDR3: CASSIYQGLGHNEQFF. The CDR3 DNA sequence: TGTGCCAGTAGTATATATCAGGGGCTCGGACACAATGAGCAGTTCTTC.

V is TRBV28 and J is TRBJ2-3, with TRBD2 matching over 12 bases. The CDR3 has 18 residues. From germline, CDR1 is MDHEN and CDR2 SYDVKM. The junction had 12 bases not matched to a gene; V was cut back by 5 bases and J by 3 bases. The chain's CDR3 is CASSLQTSGSRPTDTQYF. CDR3 coding DNA: TGTGCCAGCAGTCTCCAGACTAGCGGGAGTCGGCCTACAGATACGCAGTATTTT. Together with reference TRBV28 and TRBJ2-3, the CDR3 gives the full variable domain: DVKVTQSSRYLVKRTGEKVFLECVQDMDHENMFWYRQDPGLGLRLIYFSYDVKMKEKGDIPEGYSVSREKKERFSLILESASTNQTSMYLCASSLQTSGSRPTDTQYFGPGTRLTVL.

This chain uses TRBV6-1 with TRBJ2-2, with D hard to call. V shed 5 bases and J shed 7 bases, with 17 bases lying between them. CDR1 is MNHNS, CDR2 SASEGT, per germline. This CDR3 is 15 amino acids long. The CDR3 DNA reads as TGTGCCAGCAGTCCTACCCCTCAGGCTTTCGGGGAGCTGTTTTTT. This translates into CASSPTPQAFGELFF.

The table lists this clonotype with a few counts. V gene TRBV24-1 combines with J gene TRBJ2-2, with D perhaps TRBD1 or TRBD2 (6 bases each). V was trimmed by 3 bases and J by 3 bases, leaving 13 bases between them. Germline CDR1 is KGHDR and CDR2 is SFDVKD. CDR3 length equals 16 residues. The CDR3 DNA sequence: TGTGCCACCAGTGATAGGAAGAGGGGGGACACCGGGGAGCTGTTTTTT. Its translation is CATSDRKRGDTGELFF.

The chain uses TRBV7-6 and TRBJ2-7, with D perhaps TRBD2 (6 bases). There are 15 residues in the CDR3. Germline CDR1 SGHVS, CDR2 FNYEAQ. V dropped 5 bases and J dropped 7 bases, with 21 bases sitting between them. CDR3 sequence (DNA): TGTGCCAGCAGCCCCTCTCGGGCGGGAACGGGGGAGCAGTACTTC. This encodes CASSPSRAGTGEQYF.

This clonotype was observed at least ten times. The V and J genes are TRBV10-3 and TRBJ1-3; D uncertain. This CDR3 has 15 residues. CDR1 and CDR2 from the germline V gene are ENHRY and SYGVKD. The V end lost 0 bases, the J end lost 4 bases, and 10 bases lay between the germline ends. The CDR3 DNA reads TGTGCCATCAGTGAGTCCTGGACGGTAGGAAACACCATATATTTT. Translating gives CAISESWTVGNTIYF.

The rearrangement uses TRBV7-9 and TRBJ2-1, with 7 bases lining up with TRBD2. Germline lookup yields CDR1 SEHNR and CDR2 FQNEAQ (reference sequence). The CDR3 is 13 residues long. The junction had 9 bases not matched to a gene; V was cut back by 7 bases and J by 9 bases. The CDR3 nucleotides are TGTGCCAGCATCCACCCGGGGGGTTCTGAGCAGTTCTTC. It specifies CASIHPGGSEQFF.

There are many counts of this clonotype. The V call is TRBV12-3 or TRBV12-4, the J call TRBJ1-2; possibly TRBD1 for D (5 bases). The CDR3 consists of 13 residues. The V and J ends lost 6 bases and 4 bases respectively, with 12 bases between them. The CDR3 reads CASSPAGAYGYTF. DNA for the CDR3: TGTGCCAGCAGCCCAGCTGGGGCCTATGGCTACACCTTC.

This chain joins TRBV4-1 and TRBJ2-7; D is perhaps TRBD1 (8 bases). The germline V gene has CDR1 MGHRA and CDR2 YSYEKL. Trimming took 3 bases from V and 2 from J, leaving 17 bases between them. The CDR3 is 16 residues long. CDR3 amino acids: CASSQDHRGGPYEQYF. DNA of the CDR3: TGCGCCAGCAGCCAGGACCACAGGGGGGGTCCCTACGAGCAGTACTTC.

This clonotype has just one count. The V call is TRBV5-1, the J call TRBJ2-1; D is perhaps TRBD1 (6 bases). V gave up 0 bases and J gave up 4 bases, with 11 bases separating them. The CDR3 runs to 15 residues. Germline CDR1 SGHRS, CDR2 YFSETQ. CDR3: CASSLVDSLYNEQFF. The CDR3 DNA reads as TGCGCCAGCAGCTTGGTGGACAGTTTATACAATGAGCAGTTCTTC.

This clonotype was seen many times. J is TRBJ2-3 and V is TRBV19; TRBD2 aligns across 9 bases. V dropped 3 bases and J dropped 2; count of bases not matched to a gene: 12. Per germline, CDR1 LNHDA and CDR2 SQIVND (reference sequence). The CDR3 is 18 residues long. CDR3 nucleotide sequence: TGTGCCAGTAGTATGGATGAAGGAGCGGGGGGTACCACAGATACGCAGTATTTT. It codes for CASSMDEGAGGTTDTQYF.

The chain uses TRBV20-1 and TRBJ2-3; no clear D. Germline CDR1 and CDR2: DFQATT and SNEGSKA (reference sequence). V was cut by 3 bases and J by 0 bases, with 16 bases left in between. CDR3 size: 16 residues. The CDR3: CSASLPRLSSTDTQYF. CDR3 in DNA: TGCAGTGCTAGTCTCCCCCGGTTGTCTAGCACAGATACGCAGTATTTT.

V gene TRBV3-1 combines with J gene TRBJ2-5; D unresolved. The CDR3 has 16 amino acids. The V end was cut by 1 base, the J end by 5 bases, with 17 bases between. The V gene's germline CDR1 is LGHDT and CDR2 YNNKEL (reference sequence). CDR3: CASSQVMAREDETQYF. CDR3 in DNA: TGTGCCAGCAGCCAAGTTATGGCGAGAGAAGATGAGACCCAGTACTTC.

V is TRBV7-2 and J is TRBJ2-1; D perhaps matches TRBD2 (5 bases). The germline V gene encodes CDR1 SGHTA and CDR2 FQGNSA. This CDR3 has 15 amino acids. Trimming stripped 2 bases from V and 2 bases from J, with 10 bases between. CDR3 DNA: TGTGCCAGCAGCTTAAGCCAGAGGGCCTACAATGAGCAGTTCTTC. Amino acids: CASSLSQRAYNEQFF.

This clonotype was seen only a few times. The chain combines TRBV10-3 with TRBJ2-7; TRBD1 matches at 10 bases. V lost 6 bases, J lost 4 bases, and 9 bases stayed unmatched. The CDR3 is made up of 15 amino acids. CDR1 is ENHRY and CDR2 is SYGVKD in the germline V gene. This CDR3 is CAISRPGQGNYEQYF. Here the CDR3 DNA reads TGTGCCATCAGCCGGCCGGGACAGGGGAATTACGAGCAGTACTTC.